Listed below are T cell receptor beta chains from one sample, sequenced in a study of identical twins. TCRdb ran MiXCR on the 5' RACE reads and lists one entry per CDR3 protein. The table records roughly 1,500,000 distinct CDR3 sequences, roughly 35% of them present only once. Sequenced material: cord blood. These receptors originate from a newborn girl in good health. Both conserved end residues are part of each CDR3. The order of the fields is clone size, J gene, D gene, V gene, CDR3 length, CDR3 protein, CDR3 DNA. D genes are given only for firm matches. For some rows the clone size is stated as once, few or many, or as a class when expanded; others skip it.

clone size: -
J gene: TRBJ2-1
D gene: -
V gene: TRBV25-1
CDR3 length: 14
CDR3 protein: CATKRASDYNEQFF
CDR3 DNA: TGTGCCACCAAAAGGGCTAGCGACTACAATGAGCAGTTCTTC

clone size: many
J gene: TRBJ2-7
D gene: TRBD2
V gene: TRBV28
CDR3 length: 19
CDR3 protein: CASSLWVTSGRRSSYEQYF
CDR3 DNA: TGTGCCAGCAGTTTATGGGTCACTAGCGGGAGACGAAGCTCCTACGAGCAGTACTTC

clone size: -
J gene: TRBJ1-2
D gene: TRBD1
V gene: TRBV25-1
CDR3 length: 11
CDR3 protein: CASNRGLGYTF
CDR3 DNA: TGTGCCAGCAACAGGGGGCTTGGCTACACCTTC

clone size: many
J gene: TRBJ1-4
D gene: -
V gene: TRBV6-5
CDR3 length: 13
CDR3 protein: CASSYTGSEKLFF
CDR3 DNA: TGTGCCAGCAGTTACACAGGTTCGGAAAAACTGTTTTTT

clone size: few
J gene: TRBJ2-7
D gene: -
V gene: TRBV5-1
CDR3 length: 11
CDR3 protein: CASSSTCEQYF
CDR3 DNA: TGCGCCAGCAGCTCGACCTGCGAGCAGTACTTC

clone size: few
J gene: TRBJ1-4
D gene: TRBD1
V gene: TRBV3-1
CDR3 length: 16
CDR3 protein: CASSAGLRDRDEKLFF
CDR3 DNA: TGTGCCAGCAGCGCCGGACTCCGGGACAGGGACGAAAAACTGTTTTTT

clone size: -
J gene: TRBJ2-3
D gene: -
V gene: TRBV6-5
CDR3 length: 17
CDR3 protein: CASSYIESSPGTDTQYF
CDR3 DNA: TGTGCCAGCAGTTACATCGAGTCTAGCCCCGGCACAGATACGCAGTATTTT

clone size: few
J gene: TRBJ2-5
D gene: TRBD2
V gene: TRBV27
CDR3 length: 20
CDR3 protein: CASSSFRLAGVGEYQETQYF
CDR3 DNA: TGTGCCAGCAGTTCTTTTAGACTAGCGGGAGTGGGGGAGTACCAAGAGACCCAGTACTTC

clone size: -
J gene: TRBJ1-1
D gene: -
V gene: TRBV21-1
CDR3 length: 16
CDR3 protein: CASSKGRRAGNTEAFF
CDR3 DNA: TGTGCCAGCAGCAAAGGACGGAGGGCAGGGAACACTGAAGCTTTCTTT

clone size: -
J gene: TRBJ2-7
D gene: TRBD2
V gene: TRBV4-1
CDR3 length: 15
CDR3 protein: CASSQVNLAVYEQYF
CDR3 DNA: TGCGCCAGCAGCCAAGTCAATCTAGCGGTCTACGAGCAGTACTTC

clone size: -
J gene: TRBJ1-6
D gene: TRBD1
V gene: TRBV7-2
CDR3 length: 17
CDR3 protein: CASSLYTTGGNNSPLHF
CDR3 DNA: TGTGCCAGCAGCCTTTACACGACAGGGGGCAATAATTCACCCCTCCACTTT

clone size: many
J gene: TRBJ2-7
D gene: -
V gene: TRBV5-1
CDR3 length: 12
CDR3 protein: CASSLIRNEQYF
CDR3 DNA: TGCGCCAGCAGCTTAATCCGGAACGAGCAGTACTTC

clone size: -
J gene: TRBJ2-5
D gene: -
V gene: TRBV10-1
CDR3 length: 14
CDR3 protein: CASSESPNRDEQYF
CDR3 DNA: TGCGCCAGCAGTGAGTCCCCTAATAGGGATGAGCAGTACTTC

clone size: few
J gene: TRBJ1-1
D gene: -
V gene: TRBV3-1
CDR3 length: 14
CDR3 protein: CASSQYPGNTEAFF
CDR3 DNA: TGTGCCAGCAGCCAATACCCGGGGAACACTGAAGCTTTCTTT

clone size: many
J gene: TRBJ2-7
D gene: TRBD2
V gene: TRBV12-3/TRBV12-4
CDR3 length: 15
CDR3 protein: CASSLSGGLSYEQYF
CDR3 DNA: TGTGCCAGCAGTTTATCGGGGGGTCTCTCCTACGAGCAGTACTTC

clone size: -
J gene: TRBJ1-5
D gene: -
V gene: TRBV10-3
CDR3 length: 13
CDR3 protein: CAISQGFFRPQHF
CDR3 DNA: TGTGCCATCAGTCAGGGTTTCTTTCGGCCCCAGCATTTT

clone size: few
J gene: TRBJ1-5
D gene: -
V gene: TRBV21-1
CDR3 length: 17
CDR3 protein: CASSKEGPCVGRQPQHF
CDR3 DNA: TGTGCCAGCAGCAAAGAAGGACCCTGTGTAGGGCGGCAGCCCCAGCATTTT

clone size: few
J gene: TRBJ2-1
D gene: TRBD2
V gene: TRBV28
CDR3 length: 16
CDR3 protein: CASSFRRTRSYNEQFF
CDR3 DNA: TGTGCCAGCAGTTTCCGGCGGACTAGATCTTACAATGAGCAGTTCTTC

clone size: -
J gene: TRBJ1-1
D gene: -
V gene: TRBV3-1
CDR3 length: 17
CDR3 protein: CASSQEGGAGMNTEAFF
CDR3 DNA: TGTGCCAGCAGCCAAGAAGGGGGGGCAGGAATGAACACTGAAGCTTTCTTT

clone size: -
J gene: TRBJ2-7
D gene: -
V gene: TRBV18
CDR3 length: 13
CDR3 protein: CASSPRSQYEQYF
CDR3 DNA: TGTGCCAGCTCACCACGCTCTCAATACGAGCAGTACTTC

clone size: -
J gene: TRBJ2-7
D gene: -
V gene: TRBV30
CDR3 length: 13
CDR3 protein: CAWSGGDPYEQYF
CDR3 DNA: TGTGCCTGGAGTGGAGGGGACCCCTACGAGCAGTACTTC

clone size: -
J gene: TRBJ2-5
D gene: -
V gene: TRBV20-1
CDR3 length: 12
CDR3 protein: CSAREFQETQYF
CDR3 DNA: TGCAGTGCTAGGGAATTCCAAGAGACCCAGTACTTC

clone size: -
J gene: TRBJ2-7
D gene: -
V gene: TRBV5-1
CDR3 length: 14
CDR3 protein: CASSLGLTPYEQYF
CDR3 DNA: TGCGCCAGCAGCTTGGGACTAACCCCCTACGAGCAGTACTTC

clone size: few
J gene: TRBJ1-1
D gene: -
V gene: TRBV18
CDR3 length: 15
CDR3 protein: CASSPSGNVNTEAFF
CDR3 DNA: TGTGCCAGCTCACCATCGGGGAACGTGAACACTGAAGCTTTCTTT

clone size: -
J gene: TRBJ2-5
D gene: TRBD2
V gene: TRBV19
CDR3 length: 13
CDR3 protein: CASSMGLAETQYF
CDR3 DNA: TGTGCCAGTAGTATGGGACTAGCTGAGACCCAGTACTTC

clone size: -
J gene: TRBJ2-5
D gene: -
V gene: TRBV5-1
CDR3 length: 15
CDR3 protein: CASSWTESNQETQYF
CDR3 DNA: TGCGCCAGCAGCTGGACAGAGTCGAACCAAGAGACCCAGTACTTC

clone size: many
J gene: TRBJ1-4
D gene: -
V gene: TRBV7-2
CDR3 length: 11
CDR3 protein: CASSPRGKLFF
CDR3 DNA: TGTGCCAGCAGCCCTAGGGGAAAACTGTTTTTT

clone size: few
J gene: TRBJ2-5
D gene: -
V gene: TRBV20-1
CDR3 length: 16
CDR3 protein: CSAPRVLWKYQETQYF
CDR3 DNA: TGCAGTGCTCCGAGGGTTCTATGGAAGTACCAAGAGACCCAGTACTTC

clone size: -
J gene: TRBJ2-3
D gene: -
V gene: TRBV29-1
CDR3 length: 13
CDR3 protein: CSVGRMSTDTQYF
CDR3 DNA: TGCAGCGTGGGAAGGATGAGCACAGATACGCAGTATTTT

clone size: -
J gene: TRBJ1-2
D gene: -
V gene: TRBV9
CDR3 length: 14
CDR3 protein: CASSAGLNRYGYTF
CDR3 DNA: TGTGCCAGCAGCGCGGGACTGAATCGCTATGGCTACACCTTC

clone size: -
J gene: TRBJ2-5
D gene: -
V gene: TRBV30
CDR3 length: 12
CDR3 protein: CAWSVHQETQYF
CDR3 DNA: TGTGCCTGGAGTGTCCACCAAGAGACCCAGTACTTC

clone size: few
J gene: TRBJ1-1
D gene: -
V gene: TRBV12-3/TRBV12-4
CDR3 length: 12
CDR3 protein: CASSLAGAKAFF
CDR3 DNA: TGTGCCAGCAGTTTAGCAGGGGCCAAAGCTTTCTTT

clone size: few
J gene: TRBJ2-1
D gene: TRBD1
V gene: TRBV24-1
CDR3 length: 15
CDR3 protein: CATAPRDRAYNEQFF
CDR3 DNA: TGTGCCACCGCTCCTCGGGACAGGGCATACAATGAGCAGTTCTTC

clone size: -
J gene: TRBJ2-5
D gene: -
V gene: TRBV24-1
CDR3 length: 14
CDR3 protein: CATSGSPTDETQYF
CDR3 DNA: TGTGCCACCAGTGGGTCCCCTACCGACGAGACCCAGTACTTC

clone size: few
J gene: TRBJ2-1
D gene: -
V gene: TRBV11-2
CDR3 length: 16
CDR3 protein: CASSLGTAFSGNEQFF
CDR3 DNA: TGTGCCAGCAGCTTAGGCACCGCATTTTCGGGCAATGAGCAGTTCTTC

clone size: -
J gene: TRBJ1-2
D gene: -
V gene: TRBV7-6
CDR3 length: 16
CDR3 protein: CASSLGGQPNADGYTF
CDR3 DNA: TGTGCCAGCAGCTTAGGGGGCCAGCCCAATGCGGATGGCTACACCTTC

clone size: -
J gene: TRBJ1-2
D gene: -
V gene: TRBV7-2
CDR3 length: 13
CDR3 protein: CASSLERWSGYTF
CDR3 DNA: TGTGCCAGCAGCTTAGAGCGTTGGAGTGGCTACACCTTC

clone size: -
J gene: TRBJ2-7
D gene: -
V gene: TRBV5-4
CDR3 length: 15
CDR3 protein: CASSLTGTPPYEQYF
CDR3 DNA: TGTGCCAGCAGCCTAACCGGGACACCTCCCTACGAGCAGTACTTC

clone size: -
J gene: TRBJ2-7
D gene: -
V gene: TRBV12-3/TRBV12-4
CDR3 length: 13
CDR3 protein: CASRGTQSYEQYF
CDR3 DNA: TGTGCCAGCAGGGGGACCCAGTCCTACGAGCAGTACTTC

clone size: -
J gene: TRBJ2-1
D gene: -
V gene: TRBV20-1
CDR3 length: 16
CDR3 protein: CSARDFQASSYNEQFF
CDR3 DNA: TGCAGTGCTAGAGATTTTCAGGCGAGCTCCTACAATGAGCAGTTCTTC

clone size: -
J gene: TRBJ1-2
D gene: TRBD1
V gene: TRBV20-1
CDR3 length: 14
CDR3 protein: CSARRDRKGYGYTF
CDR3 DNA: TGCAGTGCTAGAAGGGACAGAAAAGGATATGGCTACACCTTC

clone size: -
J gene: TRBJ2-3
D gene: -
V gene: TRBV5-1
CDR3 length: 14
CDR3 protein: CASSSIESTDTQYF
CDR3 DNA: TGCGCCAGCAGCTCGATCGAGTCAACAGATACGCAGTATTTT

clone size: -
J gene: TRBJ2-5
D gene: -
V gene: TRBV18
CDR3 length: 13
CDR3 protein: CASSPIESETQYF
CDR3 DNA: TGTGCCAGCTCACCAATCGAATCCGAGACCCAGTACTTC